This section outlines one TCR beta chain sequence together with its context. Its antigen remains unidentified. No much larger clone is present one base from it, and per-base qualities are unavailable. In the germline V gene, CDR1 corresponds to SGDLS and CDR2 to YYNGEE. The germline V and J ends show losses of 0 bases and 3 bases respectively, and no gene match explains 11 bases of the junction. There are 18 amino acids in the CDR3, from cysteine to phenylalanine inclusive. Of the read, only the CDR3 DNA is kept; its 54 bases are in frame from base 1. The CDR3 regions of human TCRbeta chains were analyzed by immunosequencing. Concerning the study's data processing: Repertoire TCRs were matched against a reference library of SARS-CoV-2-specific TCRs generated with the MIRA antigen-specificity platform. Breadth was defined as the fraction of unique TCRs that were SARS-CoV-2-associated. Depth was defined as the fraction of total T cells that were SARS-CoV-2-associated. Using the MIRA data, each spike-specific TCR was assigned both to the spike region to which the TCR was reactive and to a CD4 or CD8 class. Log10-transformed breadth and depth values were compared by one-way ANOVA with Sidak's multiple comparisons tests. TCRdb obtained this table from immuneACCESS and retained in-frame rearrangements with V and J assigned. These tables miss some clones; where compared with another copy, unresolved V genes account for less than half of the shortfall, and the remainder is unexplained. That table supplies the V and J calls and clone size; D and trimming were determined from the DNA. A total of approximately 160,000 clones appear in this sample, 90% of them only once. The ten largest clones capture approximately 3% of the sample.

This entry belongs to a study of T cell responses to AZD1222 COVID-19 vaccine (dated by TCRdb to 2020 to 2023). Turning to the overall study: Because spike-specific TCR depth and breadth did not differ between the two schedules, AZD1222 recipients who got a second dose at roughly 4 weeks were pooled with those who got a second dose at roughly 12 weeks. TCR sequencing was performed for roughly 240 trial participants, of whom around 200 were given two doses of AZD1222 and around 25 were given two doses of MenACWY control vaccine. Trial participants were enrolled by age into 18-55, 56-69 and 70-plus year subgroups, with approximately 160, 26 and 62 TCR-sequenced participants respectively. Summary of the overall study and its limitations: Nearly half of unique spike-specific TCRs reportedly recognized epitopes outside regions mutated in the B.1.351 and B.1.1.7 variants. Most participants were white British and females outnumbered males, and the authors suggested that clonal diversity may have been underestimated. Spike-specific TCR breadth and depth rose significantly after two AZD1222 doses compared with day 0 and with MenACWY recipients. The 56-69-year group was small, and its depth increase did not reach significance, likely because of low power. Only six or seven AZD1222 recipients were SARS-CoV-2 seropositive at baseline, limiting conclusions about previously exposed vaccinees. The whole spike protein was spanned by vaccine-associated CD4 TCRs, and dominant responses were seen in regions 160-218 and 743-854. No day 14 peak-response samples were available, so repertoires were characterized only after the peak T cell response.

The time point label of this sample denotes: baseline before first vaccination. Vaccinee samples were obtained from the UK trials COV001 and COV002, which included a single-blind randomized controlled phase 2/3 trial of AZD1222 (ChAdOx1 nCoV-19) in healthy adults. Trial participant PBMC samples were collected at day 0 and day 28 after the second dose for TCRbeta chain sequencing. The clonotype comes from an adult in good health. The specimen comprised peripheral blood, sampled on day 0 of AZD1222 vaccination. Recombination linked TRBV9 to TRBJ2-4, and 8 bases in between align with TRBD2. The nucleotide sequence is TGTGCCAGCAGCGTAGATGCAGTTGCGGGGGGCAGCAAAAACATTCAGTACTTC. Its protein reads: CASSVDAVAGGSKNIQYF.